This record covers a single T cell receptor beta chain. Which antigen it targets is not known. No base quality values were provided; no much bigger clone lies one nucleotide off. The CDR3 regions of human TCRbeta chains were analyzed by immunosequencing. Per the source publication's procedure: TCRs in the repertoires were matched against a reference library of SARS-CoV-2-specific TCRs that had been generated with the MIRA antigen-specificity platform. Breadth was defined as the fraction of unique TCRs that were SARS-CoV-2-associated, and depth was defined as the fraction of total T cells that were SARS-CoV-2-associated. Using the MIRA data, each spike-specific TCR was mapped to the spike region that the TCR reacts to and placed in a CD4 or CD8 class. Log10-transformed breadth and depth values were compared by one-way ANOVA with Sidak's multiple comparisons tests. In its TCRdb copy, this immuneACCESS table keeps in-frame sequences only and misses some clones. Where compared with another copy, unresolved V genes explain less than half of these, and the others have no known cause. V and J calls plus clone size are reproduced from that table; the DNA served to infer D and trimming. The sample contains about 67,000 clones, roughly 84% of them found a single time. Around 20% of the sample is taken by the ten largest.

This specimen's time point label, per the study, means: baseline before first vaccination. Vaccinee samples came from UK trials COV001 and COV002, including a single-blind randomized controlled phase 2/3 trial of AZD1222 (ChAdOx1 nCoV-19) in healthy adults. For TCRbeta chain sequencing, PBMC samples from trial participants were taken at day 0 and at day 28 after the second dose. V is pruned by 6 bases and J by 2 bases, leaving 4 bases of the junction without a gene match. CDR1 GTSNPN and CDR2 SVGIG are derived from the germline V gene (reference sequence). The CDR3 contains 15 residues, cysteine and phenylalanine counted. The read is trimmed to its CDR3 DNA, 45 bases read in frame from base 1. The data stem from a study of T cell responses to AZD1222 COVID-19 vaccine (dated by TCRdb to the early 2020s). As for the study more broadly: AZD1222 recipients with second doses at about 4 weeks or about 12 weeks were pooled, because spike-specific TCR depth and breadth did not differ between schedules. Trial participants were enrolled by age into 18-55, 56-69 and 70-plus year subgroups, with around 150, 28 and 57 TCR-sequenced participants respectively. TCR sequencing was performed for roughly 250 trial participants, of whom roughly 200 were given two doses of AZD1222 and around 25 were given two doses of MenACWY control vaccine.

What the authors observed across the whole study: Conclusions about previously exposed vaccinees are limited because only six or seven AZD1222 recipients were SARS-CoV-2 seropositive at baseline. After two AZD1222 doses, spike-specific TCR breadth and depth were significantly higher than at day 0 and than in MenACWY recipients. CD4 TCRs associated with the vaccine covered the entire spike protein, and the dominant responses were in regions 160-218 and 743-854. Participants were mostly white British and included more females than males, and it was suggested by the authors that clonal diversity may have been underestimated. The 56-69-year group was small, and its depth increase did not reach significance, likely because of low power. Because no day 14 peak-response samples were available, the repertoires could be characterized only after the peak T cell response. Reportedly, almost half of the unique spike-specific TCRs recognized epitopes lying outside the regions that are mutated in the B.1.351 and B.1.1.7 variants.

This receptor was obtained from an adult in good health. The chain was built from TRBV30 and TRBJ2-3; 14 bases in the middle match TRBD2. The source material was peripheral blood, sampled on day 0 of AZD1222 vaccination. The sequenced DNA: TGTGCCTGCCGACTAGCGGGAGGGGACACAGATACGCAGTATTTT. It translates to CACRLAGGDTDTQYF.